This TCR beta chain came from a study of monozygotic twins with cystic fibrosis. Germline CDR1 is SGHVS and CDR2 is FQNEAQ. Trimming removed 3 bases from V and 6 bases from J; junction bases left unmatched: 11. CDR3 length equals 16 residues. Assay used: immunoSEQ multiplex PCR; TCRdb lists only in-frame clones, some missing. The sample carries around 10,000 clones, more than 95% recorded once. Study results and limitations: In this small cohort, shared CDR3 numbers showed no association with age, concordance or disease severity. Median Simpson clonality of approximately 0.0091 suggested naive T cells predominated. Monozygotic CF twins shared more identical nucleotide clonotypes than unrelated patients. V usage most resembled the co-twin in 13 of 16 pairs.

Comments on this clone: Its target is not known.

Input material: blood. The sequence came from a boy between 10 and 17 years old with cystic fibrosis. J is TRBJ1-1 and V is TRBV7-8; 9 bases are a match to TRBD1. In DNA, the CDR3 is TGTGCCAGCAGCTTGGACCCGGGACAGGGCTCGTCTGAAGCTTTCTTT. It translates to CASSLDPGQGSSEAFF.